This T cell receptor beta chain was sequenced for a study of long-term antiretroviral therapy in people with HIV (dated by TCRdb to about 2022). In terms of the full investigation: The earliest samples were collected about a decade before the 2015 WHO recommendation for immediate ART, when ART was typically delayed until CD4 counts fell. A total of some 210 cryopreserved PBMC samples were contributed to the cohort by 30 adults with confirmed HIV infection, with samples collected serially over a mean of approximately six years (range 1-12). Among the approximately 30 participants with HIV, about a dozen were female. A retrospective serial study tested whether ART initiation and durable HIV suppression were associated with changes in peripheral blood TRB repertoire composition and diversity. No cross-contamination during QIAcube processing was seen in test extractions of a monoclonal T-cell line run alongside 33 polyclonal samples. General study outcomes and caveats: Expanded TRB clones identified before ART initiation dominated the repertoire across all time points, though the dominance fluctuated and decreased in many PLHIV after ART. Starting ART was linked to a significant rise in TRB diversity, yet even with long-term ART the diversity remained significantly lower than in transplant donor controls. Because pre-ART samples had limited cell numbers, unsorted PBMC were profiled rather than sorted CD4+ and CD8+ T cells. The samples span the years 2004 to 2017, and the ART regimens used may be less effective than current regimens. Limited PBMC availability meant only the TCR beta chain was sequenced, without alpha chain pairing. CDR3 length ranges in HIV repertoires were narrower than in controls, and network structure suggested an antigen-experienced repertoire with only a slight naive shift after ART. Inferences about post-ART repertoire changes are limited because no data were available on ART adherence, viral resistance or therapy changes.

To be included, a participant needed at least one PBMC sample from before ART initiation plus at least two post-ART samples. Treatment was received in the United States of America by all participants with HIV. Before DNA extraction, cryopreserved samples of roughly 1-10 million PBMC were thawed and washed. At the time of the earliest PBMC sample for each participant with HIV, ages ranged from roughly 20 to 54 years. Each participant contributed PBMC samples from 1-4 timepoints before ART initiation and 2-8 timepoints after ART initiation, with a median of 7 samples. For every participant, serial HIV viral load, CD4+ T-cell count, ART history and demographic data were obtained. Genomic DNA was extracted from unsorted PBMC with a Qiagen kit on a QIAcube, processed in batches of 12 samples. Sequencing of the TRB variable region was done with the immunoSEQ hsTCRB v3.0 assay at survey level resolution. The targeted TRB sequencing depth was about 40,000-50,000 T-cell genomes per sample. TRB libraries were pooled and sequenced on an Illumina MiSeq using a v3 150-cycle kit. In the original analysis: Repertoire analysis was run in R within a reproducible Nextflow workflow that covered QC, data transformation and analysis. LymphoSeq2, an R package for exploring AIRR-Seq data, was used to implement custom analyses. A few samples that yielded fewer than 5000 total TRB sequences were excluded, so that fewer than 250 HIV repertoires were analyzed. Among the approximately 190 HIV repertoires that were kept, some 61 were collected before ART initiation and 120 to 140 were collected after ART initiation. Repertoires were downsampled to 5000 TRB nucleotide sequences, with summary statistics averaged over 100 downsampling iterations. Only TRB sequences with CDR3 regions of at least seven amino acids were retained for analysis. A Shannon entropy-derived clonality score and the Gini coefficient were used to measure diversity. In repertoire networks, the top 5000 CDR3 amino acid sequences were linked whenever an edit distance of one separated two sequences. For TRB CDR3 amino acid sequences, GLIPH2 was used to predict antigen specificity groups and MHC restriction. CDR3 amino acid sequences were matched against VDJdb and McPAS-TCR to flag known CMV, EBV, HIV or tissue antigen associations. Pre-ART, post-ART and control groups were compared with Wilcoxon signed-rank tests and Holm-Bonferroni correction. Here the immuneACCESS table is served through TCRdb, limited to in-frame sequences with V and J called. Missing clones are a known gap in these copies; in checked studies unresolved V genes cover under half, and the rest lacks a known reason. V, J and clone size reflect that table, while D and trimming were determined from the DNA. Within this sample are 42,000 or so clones, with around 85% of them counted one time only. About 5.7% of the sample goes to the ten largest clones.

Remarks on this clone: The clone's antigen remains unknown. Nothing much larger sits one base from this clone, and base qualities are not available.

The cysteine opens and the phenylalanine closes a CDR3 of 15 amino acids. Just the 45-base CDR3 DNA is kept, in frame starting at base 1. Via the germline V gene, CDR1 is MNHEY and CDR2 SVGAGI. Here V drops 5 bases and J drops 1 base, and the junction holds 8 bases not matched to any gene. The material was unsorted PBMCs, obtained 3.1 years after starting antiretroviral therapy. This TCR was recovered from a woman in her fifties or sixties with HIV. The chain links TRBV6-5 with TRBJ2-7, with 7 middle bases fitting TRBD1. The CDR3 loop reads CASSPRQGGSYEQYF. In nucleotide form, the sequence is TGTGCCAGCAGTCCCCGACAGGGTGGTTCCTACGAGCAGTACTTC.